Listed below are T cell receptor beta chains from one sample, sequenced in a study of blood T cell repertoires in COVID-19. Using immunoSEQ multiplex PCR, the repertoire was profiled, and TCRdb retains in-frame clones only, with some absent. The repertoire has around 6,100 clones, roughly nine tenths of them found once; the top ten carry roughly 4.7%. Sequences were obtained from peripheral blood. Receptors were obtained from an elderly man with active COVID-19. Each CDR3 is given with its conserved first and last residue. The D gene is left open where the match is weak. The size entry is marked missing in some rows and otherwise reads once, few, many or a size class.

d_gene: TRBD1; j_gene: TRBJ2-5; v_gene: TRBV5-1; abundance: NA; CDR3aa: CASSPDRVETQYF; CDR3nt: TGCGCCAGCAGCCCCGACAGGGTTGAGACCCAGTACTTC
d_gene: TRBD1; j_gene: TRBJ1-4; v_gene: TRBV2; abundance: NA; CDR3aa: CASSEDPGGFEKLFF; CDR3nt: TGTGCCAGCAGTGAAGACCCAGGGGGTTTTGAAAAACTGTTTTTT
d_gene: NA; j_gene: TRBJ2-3; v_gene: TRBV13; abundance: NA; CDR3aa: CASSLDGLQDTQYF; CDR3nt: TGTGCCAGCAGCTTAGATGGCTTGCAAGATACGCAGTATTTT
d_gene: NA; j_gene: TRBJ2-5; v_gene: TRBV29-1; abundance: NA; CDR3aa: CSVELRTAHQETQYF; CDR3nt: TGCAGCGTTGAACTTAGGACAGCCCACCAAGAGACCCAGTACTTC
d_gene: TRBD1; j_gene: TRBJ2-7; v_gene: TRBV5-1; abundance: few; CDR3aa: CASSIGTGGYEQYF; CDR3nt: TGCGCCAGCAGCATCGGGACAGGGGGCTACGAGCAGTACTTC
d_gene: NA; j_gene: TRBJ1-6; v_gene: TRBV14; abundance: NA; CDR3aa: CASSQGFGAYNSPLHF; CDR3nt: TGTGCCAGCAGCCAAGGGTTCGGGGCCTATAATTCACCCCTCCACTTT
d_gene: NA; j_gene: TRBJ2-2; v_gene: TRBV4-1; abundance: NA; CDR3aa: CASSQGVKGTGLLIAGELFF; CDR3nt: TGCGCCAGCAGCCAGGGGGTCAAAGGAACAGGGTTATTAATTGCCGGGGAGCTGTTTTTT
d_gene: TRBD1; j_gene: TRBJ1-3; v_gene: TRBV19; abundance: NA; CDR3aa: CASSAMTGDRNTIYF; CDR3nt: TGTGCCAGTAGTGCGATGACAGGGGATCGAAACACCATATATTTT
d_gene: NA; j_gene: TRBJ2-7; v_gene: TRBV7-2; abundance: few; CDR3aa: CASSLGHDRRSTF; CDR3nt: TGTGCCAGCAGCTTAGGCCATGACAGGCGTTCTACCTTC
d_gene: TRBD1; j_gene: TRBJ2-7; v_gene: TRBV7-2; abundance: NA; CDR3aa: CASRIGTGPYEQYF; CDR3nt: TGTGCCAGCAGGATCGGGACAGGGCCCTACGAGCAGTACTTC
d_gene: TRBD1; j_gene: TRBJ1-6; v_gene: TRBV5-1; abundance: once; CDR3aa: CASSLGQGGSPLHF; CDR3nt: TGCGCCAGCAGCTTGGGACAGGGAGGATCACCCCTCCACTTT
d_gene: NA; j_gene: TRBJ2-1; v_gene: TRBV5-1; abundance: NA; CDR3aa: CASSLVAADGEQFF; CDR3nt: TGCGCCAGCAGCTTGGTGGCGGCGGATGGTGAGCAGTTCTTC
d_gene: NA; j_gene: TRBJ2-1; v_gene: TRBV27; abundance: once; CDR3aa: CASHTNPDSDEQFF; CDR3nt: TGTGCCAGCCACACTAACCCAGACAGCGATGAGCAGTTCTTC
d_gene: NA; j_gene: TRBJ1-1; v_gene: TRBV28; abundance: NA; CDR3aa: CASSLTREAFF; CDR3nt: TGTGCCAGCAGTTTAACCAGGGAAGCTTTCTTT
d_gene: NA; j_gene: TRBJ2-1; v_gene: TRBV9; abundance: NA; CDR3aa: CASSVAETEQFF; CDR3nt: TGTGCCAGCAGCGTAGCCGAGACAGAGCAGTTCTTC
d_gene: NA; j_gene: TRBJ2-6; v_gene: TRBV27; abundance: once; CDR3aa: CASSAGGGPRSGANVLTF; CDR3nt: TGTGCCAGCAGTGCCGGCGGAGGCCCCCGCTCTGGGGCCAACGTCCTGACTTTC
d_gene: TRBD2; j_gene: TRBJ2-1; v_gene: TRBV5-1; abundance: few; CDR3aa: CASSLFGSGGEQFF; CDR3nt: TGCGCCAGCAGCTTGTTCGGTAGCGGGGGCGAGCAGTTCTTC
d_gene: TRBD1; j_gene: TRBJ2-1; v_gene: TRBV6-6; abundance: NA; CDR3aa: CASRYDRGKNEQFF; CDR3nt: TGTGCCAGCAGGTACGACAGGGGAAAAAATGAGCAGTTCTTC
d_gene: TRBD2; j_gene: TRBJ2-5; v_gene: TRBV5-8; abundance: once; CDR3aa: CASSGGYQETQYF; CDR3nt: TGTGCCAGTTCGGGGGGGTATCAAGAGACCCAGTACTTC
d_gene: TRBD2; j_gene: TRBJ2-1; v_gene: TRBV5-1; abundance: NA; CDR3aa: CASSLRGVKNGNEQFF; CDR3nt: TGCGCCAGCAGCTTGCGGGGGGTGAAAAACGGCAATGAGCAGTTCTTC
d_gene: TRBD2; j_gene: TRBJ2-1; v_gene: TRBV5-4; abundance: NA; CDR3aa: CASSLGLAGGGEQFF; CDR3nt: TGTGCCAGCAGCCTGGGACTAGCGGGAGGGGGTGAGCAGTTCTTC
d_gene: NA; j_gene: TRBJ1-1; v_gene: TRBV5-5; abundance: NA; CDR3aa: CASSPGWATQNTEAFF; CDR3nt: TGTGCCAGCAGCCCAGGGTGGGCCACACAGAACACTGAAGCTTTCTTT
d_gene: NA; j_gene: TRBJ1-1; v_gene: TRBV5-1; abundance: NA; CDR3aa: CASSPALWIQTAGNTEAFF; CDR3nt: TGCGCCAGCAGCCCCGCCCTCTGGATTCAGACAGCAGGGAACACTGAAGCTTTCTTT
d_gene: TRBD1; j_gene: TRBJ2-7; v_gene: TRBV18; abundance: NA; CDR3aa: CASSPGTGNSYEQYF; CDR3nt: TGTGCCAGCTCACCTGGGACAGGAAACTCCTACGAGCAGTACTTC